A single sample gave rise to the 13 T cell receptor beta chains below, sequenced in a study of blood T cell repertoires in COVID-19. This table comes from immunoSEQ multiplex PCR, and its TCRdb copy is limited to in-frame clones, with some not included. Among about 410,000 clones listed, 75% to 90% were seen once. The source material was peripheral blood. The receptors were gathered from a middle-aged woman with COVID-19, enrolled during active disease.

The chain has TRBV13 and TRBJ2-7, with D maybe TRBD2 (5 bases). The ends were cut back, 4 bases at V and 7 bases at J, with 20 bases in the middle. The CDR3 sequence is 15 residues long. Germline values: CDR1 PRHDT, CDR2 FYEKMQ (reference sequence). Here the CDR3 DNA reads TGTGCCAGCAGCTCCTTTAGGACGCGGACGGGAGAGCAGTACTTC. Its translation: CASSSFRTRTGEQYF.

The CDR3 nucleotides read TGTGCCAGCAGTTTTTCCCCAAGGGACAGACAGAATTCACCCCTCCACTTT. It encodes CASSFSPRDRQNSPLHF. The rearrangement joins TRBV6-2 or TRBV6-3 to TRBJ1-6, with 7 bases identical to TRBD1. This CDR3 contains 17 residues. The V gene end was trimmed by 4 bases and the J gene end by 7 bases; junction bases not matched to a gene: 13. Germline V gene lookup returns CDR1 MNHEY and CDR2 SVGEGT.

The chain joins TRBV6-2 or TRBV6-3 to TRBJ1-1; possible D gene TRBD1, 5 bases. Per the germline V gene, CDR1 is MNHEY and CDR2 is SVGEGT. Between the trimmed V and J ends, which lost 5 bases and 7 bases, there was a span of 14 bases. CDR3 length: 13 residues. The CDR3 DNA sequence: TGTGCCAGCAGTGATACCGGACAACTTGAAGCTTTCTTT. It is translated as CASSDTGQLEAFF.

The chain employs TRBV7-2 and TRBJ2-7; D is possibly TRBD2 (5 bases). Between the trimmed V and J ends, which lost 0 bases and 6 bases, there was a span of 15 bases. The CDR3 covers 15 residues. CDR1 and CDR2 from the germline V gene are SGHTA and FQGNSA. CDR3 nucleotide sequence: TGTGCCAGCAGCTTAGCGGGAGAAAAGGTCGGCGAGCAGTACTTC. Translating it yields CASSLAGEKVGEQYF. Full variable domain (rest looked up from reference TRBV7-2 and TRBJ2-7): GAGVSQSPSNKVTEKGKDVELRCDPISGHTALYWYRQSLGQGLEFLIYFQGNSAPDKSGLPSDRFSAERTGGSVSTLTIQRTQQEDSAVYLCASSLAGEKVGEQYFGPGTRLTVT.

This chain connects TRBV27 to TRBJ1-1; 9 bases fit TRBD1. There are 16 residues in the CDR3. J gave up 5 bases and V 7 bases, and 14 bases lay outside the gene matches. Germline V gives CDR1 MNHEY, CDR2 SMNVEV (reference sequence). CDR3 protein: CASKKIQGAVGTEAFF. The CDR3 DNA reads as TGTGCCAGCAAAAAGATACAGGGGGCGGTGGGGACTGAAGCTTTCTTT.

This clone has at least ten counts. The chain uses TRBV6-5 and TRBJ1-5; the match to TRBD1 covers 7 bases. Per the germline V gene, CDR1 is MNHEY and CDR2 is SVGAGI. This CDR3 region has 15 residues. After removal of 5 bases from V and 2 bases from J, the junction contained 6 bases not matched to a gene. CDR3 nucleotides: TGTGCCAGCAGTACAGGGGTATTCGGCAATCAGCCCCAGCATTTT. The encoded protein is CASSTGVFGNQPQHF.

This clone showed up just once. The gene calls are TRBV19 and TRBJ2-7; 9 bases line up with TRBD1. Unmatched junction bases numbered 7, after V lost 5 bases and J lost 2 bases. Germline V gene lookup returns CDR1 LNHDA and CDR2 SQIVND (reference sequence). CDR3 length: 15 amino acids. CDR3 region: CASSRTGTGPYEQYF. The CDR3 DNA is TGTGCCAGTAGTCGTACCGGGACAGGGCCCTACGAGCAGTACTTC.

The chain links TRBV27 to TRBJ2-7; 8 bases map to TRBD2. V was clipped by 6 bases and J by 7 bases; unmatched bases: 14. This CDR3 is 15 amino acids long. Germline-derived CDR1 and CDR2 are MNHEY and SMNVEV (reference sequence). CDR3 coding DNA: TGTGCCAGCAGACGTCCGGGACTAGGGGTGGAGGAGCAGTACTTC. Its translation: CASRRPGLGVEEQYF.

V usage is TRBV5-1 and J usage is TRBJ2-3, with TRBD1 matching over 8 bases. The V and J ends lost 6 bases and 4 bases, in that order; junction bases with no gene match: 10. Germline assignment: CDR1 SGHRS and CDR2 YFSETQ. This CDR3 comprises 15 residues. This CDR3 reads CASTPSQGVSDTQYF. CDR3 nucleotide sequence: TGCGCCAGCACCCCATCACAGGGGGTTTCAGATACGCAGTATTTT.

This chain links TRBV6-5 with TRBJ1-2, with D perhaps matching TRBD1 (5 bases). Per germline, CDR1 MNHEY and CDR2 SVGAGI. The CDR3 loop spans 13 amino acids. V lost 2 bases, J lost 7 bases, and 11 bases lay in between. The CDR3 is CASSYTSDSGYTF. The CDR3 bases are TGTGCCAGCAGTTACACATCCGACAGTGGCTACACCTTC.

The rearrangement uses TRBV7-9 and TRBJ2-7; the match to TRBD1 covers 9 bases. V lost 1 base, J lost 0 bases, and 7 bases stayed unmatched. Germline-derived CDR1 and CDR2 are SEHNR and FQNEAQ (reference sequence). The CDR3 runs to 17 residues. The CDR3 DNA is TGTGCCAGCAGCTTAGTCATGACAGGGGGTCTCTCCTACGAGCAGTACTTC. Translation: CASSLVMTGGLSYEQYF. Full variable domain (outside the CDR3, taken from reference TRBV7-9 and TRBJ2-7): DTGVSQNPRHKITKRGQNVTFRCDPISEHNRLYWYRQTLGQGPEFLTYFQNEAQLEKSRLLSDRFSAERPKGSFSTLEIQRTEQGDSAMYLCASSLVMTGGLSYEQYFGPGTRLTVT.

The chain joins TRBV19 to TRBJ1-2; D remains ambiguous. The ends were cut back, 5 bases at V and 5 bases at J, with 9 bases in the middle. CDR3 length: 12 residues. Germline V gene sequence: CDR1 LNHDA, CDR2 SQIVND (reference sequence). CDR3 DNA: TGTGCCAGTAGTGTCGGGGAGTATGGCTACACCTTC. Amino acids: CASSVGEYGYTF.

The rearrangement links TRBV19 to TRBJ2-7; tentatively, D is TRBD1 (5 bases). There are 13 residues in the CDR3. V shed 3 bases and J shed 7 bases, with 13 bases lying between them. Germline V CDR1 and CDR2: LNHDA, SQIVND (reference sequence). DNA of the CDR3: TGTGCCAGTAGTATGCAAGGGGCGAGGGAGCAGTACTTC. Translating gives CASSMQGAREQYF.